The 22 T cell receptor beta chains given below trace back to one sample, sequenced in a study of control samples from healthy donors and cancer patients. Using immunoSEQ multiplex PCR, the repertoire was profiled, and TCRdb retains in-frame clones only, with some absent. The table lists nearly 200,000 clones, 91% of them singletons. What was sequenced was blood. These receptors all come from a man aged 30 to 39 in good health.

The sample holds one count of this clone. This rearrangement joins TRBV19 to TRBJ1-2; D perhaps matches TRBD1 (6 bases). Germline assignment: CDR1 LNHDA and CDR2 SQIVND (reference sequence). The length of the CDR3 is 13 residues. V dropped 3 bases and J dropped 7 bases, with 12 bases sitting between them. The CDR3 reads CASSIYREAGYTF. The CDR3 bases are TGTGCCAGTAGTATTTACAGGGAGGCTGGCTACACCTTC.

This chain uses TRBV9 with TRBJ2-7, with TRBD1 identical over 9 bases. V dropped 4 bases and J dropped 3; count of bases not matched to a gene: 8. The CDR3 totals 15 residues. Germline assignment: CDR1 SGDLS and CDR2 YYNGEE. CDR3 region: CASSPVLGQGYEQYF. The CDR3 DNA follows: TGTGCCAGCAGCCCGGTCTTGGGACAGGGCTACGAGCAGTACTTC.

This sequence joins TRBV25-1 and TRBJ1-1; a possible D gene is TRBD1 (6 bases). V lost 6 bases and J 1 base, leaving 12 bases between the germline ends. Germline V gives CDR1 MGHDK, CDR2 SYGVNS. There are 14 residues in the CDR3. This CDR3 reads CASRPGVPNTEAFF. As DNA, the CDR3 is TGTGCCAGCAGACCAGGGGTCCCGAACACTGAAGCTTTCTTT.

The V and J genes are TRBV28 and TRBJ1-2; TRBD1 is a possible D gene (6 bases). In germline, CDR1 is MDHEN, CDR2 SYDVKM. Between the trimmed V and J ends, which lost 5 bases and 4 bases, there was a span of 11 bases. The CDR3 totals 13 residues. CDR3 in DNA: TGTGCCAGCAGTCAGGGGCAGAGCTATGGCTACACCTTC. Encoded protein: CASSQGQSYGYTF.

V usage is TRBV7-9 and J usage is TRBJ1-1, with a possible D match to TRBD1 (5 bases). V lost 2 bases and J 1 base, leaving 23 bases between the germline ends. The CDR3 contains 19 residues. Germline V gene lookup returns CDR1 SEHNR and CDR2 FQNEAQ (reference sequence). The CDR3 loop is CASSLSLTGGWNWNTEAFF. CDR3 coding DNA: TGTGCCAGCAGCTTAAGTTTGACCGGGGGGTGGAATTGGAACACTGAAGCTTTCTTT. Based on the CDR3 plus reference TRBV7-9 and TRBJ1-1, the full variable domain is DTGVSQNPRHKITKRGQNVTFRCDPISEHNRLYWYRQTLGQGPEFLTYFQNEAQLEKSRLLSDRFSAERPKGSFSTLEIQRTEQGDSAMYLCASSLSLTGGWNWNTEAFFGQGTRLTVV.

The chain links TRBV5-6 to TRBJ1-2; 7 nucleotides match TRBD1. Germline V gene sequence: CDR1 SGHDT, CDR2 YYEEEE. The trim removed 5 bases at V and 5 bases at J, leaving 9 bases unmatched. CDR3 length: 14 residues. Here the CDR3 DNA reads TGTGCCAGCAGGGAGGGGACAGTTGGATATGGCTACACCTTC. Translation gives CASREGTVGYGYTF. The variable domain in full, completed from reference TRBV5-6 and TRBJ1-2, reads DAGVTQSPTHLIKTRGQQVTLRCSPKSGHDTVSWYQQALGQGPQFIFQYYEEEERQRGNFPDRFSGHQFPNYSSELNVNALLLGDSALYLCASREGTVGYGYTFGSGTRLTVV.

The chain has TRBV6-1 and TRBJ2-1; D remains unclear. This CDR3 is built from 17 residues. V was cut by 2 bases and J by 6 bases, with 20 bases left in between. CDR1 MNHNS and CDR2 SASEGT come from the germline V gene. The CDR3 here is CASSESLQPIETNEQFF. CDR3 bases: TGTGCCAGCAGTGAATCCCTCCAACCGATTGAAACCAATGAGCAGTTCTTC.

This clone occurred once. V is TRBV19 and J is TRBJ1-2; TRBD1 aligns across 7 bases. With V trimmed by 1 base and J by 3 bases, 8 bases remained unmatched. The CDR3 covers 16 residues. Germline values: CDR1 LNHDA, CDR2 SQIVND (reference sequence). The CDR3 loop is CASSIVRRGRDYGYTF. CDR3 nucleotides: TGTGCCAGTAGTATAGTAAGGAGGGGGCGAGACTATGGCTACACCTTC.

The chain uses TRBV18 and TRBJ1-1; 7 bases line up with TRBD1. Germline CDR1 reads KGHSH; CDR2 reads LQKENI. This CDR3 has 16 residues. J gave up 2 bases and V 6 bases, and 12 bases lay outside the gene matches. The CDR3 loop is CASSGGTGQKNTEAFF. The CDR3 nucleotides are TGTGCCAGCTCGGGAGGGACGGGACAGAAAAACACTGAAGCTTTCTTT.

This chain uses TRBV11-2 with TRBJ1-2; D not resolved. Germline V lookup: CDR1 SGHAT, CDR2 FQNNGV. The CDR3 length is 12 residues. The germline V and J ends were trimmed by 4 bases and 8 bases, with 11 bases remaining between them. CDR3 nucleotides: TGTGCCAGCAGCTCGAACTTAAGCGGCTACACCTTC. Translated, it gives CASSSNLSGYTF.

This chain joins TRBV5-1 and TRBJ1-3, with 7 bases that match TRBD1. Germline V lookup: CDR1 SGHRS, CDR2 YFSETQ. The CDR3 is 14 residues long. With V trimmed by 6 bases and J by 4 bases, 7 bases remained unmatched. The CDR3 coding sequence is TGCGCCAGCACCACAGGGGCAACCGGAAACACCATATATTTT. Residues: CASTTGATGNTIYF.

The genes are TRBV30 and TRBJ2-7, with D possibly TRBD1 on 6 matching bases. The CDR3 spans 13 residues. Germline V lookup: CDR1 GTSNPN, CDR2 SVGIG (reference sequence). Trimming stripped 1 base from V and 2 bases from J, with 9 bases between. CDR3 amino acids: CAWSGQDAYEQYF. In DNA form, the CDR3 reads TGTGCCTGGAGTGGACAGGACGCCTACGAGCAGTACTTC.

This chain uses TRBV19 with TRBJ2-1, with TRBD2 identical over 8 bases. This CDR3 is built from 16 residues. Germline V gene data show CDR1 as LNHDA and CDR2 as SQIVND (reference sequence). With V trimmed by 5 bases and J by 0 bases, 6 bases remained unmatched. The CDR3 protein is CASSRQLAASYNEQFF. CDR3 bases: TGTGCCAGTAGTCGGCAACTAGCGGCCTCCTACAATGAGCAGTTCTTC. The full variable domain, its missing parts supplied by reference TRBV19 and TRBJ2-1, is DGGITQSPKYLFRKEGQNVTLSCEQNLNHDAMYWYRQDPGQGLRLIYYSQIVNDFQKGDIAEGYSVSREKKESFPLTVTSAQKNPTAFYLCASSRQLAASYNEQFFGPGTRLTVL.

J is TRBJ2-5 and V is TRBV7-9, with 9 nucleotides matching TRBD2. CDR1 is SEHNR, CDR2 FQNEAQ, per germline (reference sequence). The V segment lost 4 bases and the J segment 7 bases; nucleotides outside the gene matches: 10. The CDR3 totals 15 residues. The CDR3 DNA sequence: TGTGCCAGCAGCTCAAGACTAGCGGCCGCCGGGACCCAGTACTTC. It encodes CASSSRLAAAGTQYF.

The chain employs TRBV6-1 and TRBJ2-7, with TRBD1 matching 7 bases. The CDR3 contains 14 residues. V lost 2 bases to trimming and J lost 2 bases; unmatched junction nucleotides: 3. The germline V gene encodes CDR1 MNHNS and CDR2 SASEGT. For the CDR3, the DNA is TGTGCCAGCAGTGAACAACAGGGGCCCTACGAGCAGTACTTC. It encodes CASSEQQGPYEQYF.

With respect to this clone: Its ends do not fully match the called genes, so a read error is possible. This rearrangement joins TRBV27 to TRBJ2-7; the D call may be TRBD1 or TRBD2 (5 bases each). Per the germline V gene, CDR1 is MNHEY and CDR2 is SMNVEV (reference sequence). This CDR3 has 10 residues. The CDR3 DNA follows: TGTGCCAGCAGTTTATGGGGACGGAACTTC. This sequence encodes CASSLWGRNF.

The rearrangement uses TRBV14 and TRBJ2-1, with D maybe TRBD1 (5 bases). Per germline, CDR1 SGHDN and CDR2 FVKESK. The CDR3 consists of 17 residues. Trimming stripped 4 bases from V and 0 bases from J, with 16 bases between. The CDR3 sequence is CASSRQGAISSYNEQFF. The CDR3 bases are TGTGCCAGCAGCCGACAAGGGGCAATAAGCTCCTACAATGAGCAGTTCTTC.

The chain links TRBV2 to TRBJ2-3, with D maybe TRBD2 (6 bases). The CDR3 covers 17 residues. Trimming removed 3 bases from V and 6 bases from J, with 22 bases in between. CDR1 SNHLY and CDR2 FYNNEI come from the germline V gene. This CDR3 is CASSDWGLSGRLDTQYF. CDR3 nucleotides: TGTGCCAGCAGTGATTGGGGACTTTCGGGCAGACTCGATACGCAGTATTTT.

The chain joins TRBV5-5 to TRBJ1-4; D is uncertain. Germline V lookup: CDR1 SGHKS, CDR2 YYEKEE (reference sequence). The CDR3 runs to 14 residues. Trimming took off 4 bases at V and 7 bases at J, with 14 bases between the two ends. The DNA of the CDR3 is TGTGCCAGCAGCCGCCTATTCTCCACTGAAAAACTGTTTTTT. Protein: CASSRLFSTEKLFF.

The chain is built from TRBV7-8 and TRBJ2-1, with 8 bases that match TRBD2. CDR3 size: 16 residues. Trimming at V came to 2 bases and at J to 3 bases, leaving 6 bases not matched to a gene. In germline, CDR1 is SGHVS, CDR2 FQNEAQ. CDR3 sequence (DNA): TGTGCCAGCAGCTTACGTGCGGGGGGCTACTACAATGAGCAGTTCTTC. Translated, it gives CASSLRAGGYYNEQFF.

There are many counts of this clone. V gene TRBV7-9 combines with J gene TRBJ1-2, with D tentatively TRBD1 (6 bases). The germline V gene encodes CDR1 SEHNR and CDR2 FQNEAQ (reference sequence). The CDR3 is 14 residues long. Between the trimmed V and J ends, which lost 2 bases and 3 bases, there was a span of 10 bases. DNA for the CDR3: TGTGCCAGCAGCTTAAACAGGGAAGACTATGGCTACACCTTC. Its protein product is CASSLNREDYGYTF.

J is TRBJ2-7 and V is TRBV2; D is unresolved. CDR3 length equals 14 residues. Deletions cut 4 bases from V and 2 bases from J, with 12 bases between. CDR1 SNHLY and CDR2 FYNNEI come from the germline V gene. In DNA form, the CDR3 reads TGTGCCAGCAGTGGACCCCCCACAACCTACGAGCAGTACTTC. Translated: CASSGPPTTYEQYF.